This record covers a single TCR beta chain. There is no known antigen for this receptor. No base qualities exist here, and no much larger clone lies one base off it. The record originates from a study of T cells in Graves' hyperthyroidism and ophthalmopathy (dated by TCRdb to about 2019). Broadly, across the study: Peripheral blood samples were taken at the time of initial diagnosis, prior to any treatment. Thyroid tissue and blood T-cell repertoires from several Graves' hyperthyroidism patients were also compared in the study. A discovery cohort of about a hundred patients, about 43 with Graves' ophthalmopathy and roughly 59 with stable Graves' hyperthyroidism, was used to find distinguishing TCR V-J signatures. An independent validation cohort of around 20 hyperthyroidism patients and 17 patients who later progressed to ophthalmopathy tested prospective prediction of ophthalmopathy. The 90 to 100 discovery patients were randomly split 7:3 into training and test sets. After sampling, hyperthyroidism patients received methimazole starting at 30 mg daily, and ophthalmopathy patients received high-dose intravenous methylprednisolone. TCR Vbeta CDR3 sequencing of around 130 peripheral blood samples (fewer than 45 ophthalmopathy, about 75 hyperthyroidism and roughly 17 progressor patients) is reported in the paper.

The TCR beta CDR3 regions were amplified from the RNA transcripts. A first-round RT-PCR of the TCR CDR3 used the HTBI primer set with the Qiagen OneStep RT-PCR kit. A second multiplex PCR round built the libraries, followed by size selection and purification. Sequencing of the libraries was done on an Illumina HiSeq2000 using paired-end 100 bp reads. As for the authors' bioinformatics: Raw data were processed with SOAPnuke, discarding reads with adapters, uncalled bases, mean Phred below 15, or no exact constant-primer or identifier match. COPE v1.2.5 was used to merge high-quality paired reads, and clonotypes were defined as unique nucleotide sequences. Clonotypes were aligned to IMGT TRBV, TRBD and TRBJ reference segments using MiTCR v1.1. The analysis included only V-J combinations with a frequency above 0.0001, which together covered roughly 99% of the repertoires. A TCS score was defined as the ratio of F50 (clonal expansion) to E x V (chaos), with BLOSUM62-based TCRdist applied between CDR3 peptides within each V-J. Welch's t-statistics and random forest reduced several hundred V-J features to about 13, which were used in a naive Bayes classifier (R e1071). The raw public reads went through TCRdb reprocessing: fastp at Q25, MiXCR clone calling, in-frame beta chains kept. For every CDR3 protein sequence, its rows merge into one entry that carries the most common genes and DNA. These V and J calls originate from TCRdb's pipeline instead of the authors' own analysis. Across this sample there are 640,000 or so distinct CDR3 sequences, with 14% seen only once. Clones ranked in the top ten supply around 7% of the sample.

The CDR3 has 18 amino acids, counting the end cysteine and phenylalanine. CDR3 DNA only is kept here, 54 bases in frame from base 1. From the germline V gene, CDR1 is SGHVS and CDR2 is FNYEAQ. Trimming removed 0 bases from V and 4 bases from J; the gene matches leave 13 bases unexplained. Study-wide findings and limitations: Sample size was not statistically predetermined, and investigators were not blinded to group allocation. Most expanded thyroid clonotypes (frequency above 0.001) were also detected in blood, suggesting blood repertoires may reflect thyroid immune responses. In validation, progression to ophthalmopathy was predicted by the model with around 70% sensitivity and 72.22% specificity, a median of 6.5 months before onset. A model built on a 13 V-J signature distinguished ophthalmopathy from stable hyperthyroidism, reaching approximately 89% sensitivity and around 81% specificity in cross-validation and 80%/75% in testing.

Moderately to severely active disease, a Clinical Activity Score of at least 3, a NOSPECS grade of at least 4, and a duration under 3 months were present in ophthalmopathy patients. Exclusion was applied to patients with uncontrolled infections, other autoimmune diseases, pregnancy or lactation. Diagnoses were established on the basis of clinical symptoms, serum thyroxine and TRAb, thyroid ultrasound, and orbital computed tomography. Ficoll-Paque density gradient centrifugation was used to isolate PBMCs from approximately 10 ml of fresh peripheral blood. Trizol reagent was used to extract total RNA, and RNA quality was then checked on an Agilent 2100 Bioanalyzer.

The chain is encoded by TRBV7-6 joined to TRBJ2-7; TRBD1 fits 9 bases in the junction. The source material was blood. The clonotype was recovered from a woman under 30 with Graves' ophthalmopathy. CDR3 protein: CASSLALGRGDRVYEQYF. The nucleotides read TGTGCCAGCAGCTTAGCTCTAGGACGTGGGGACAGGGTATACGAGCAGTACTTC. The entire variable domain, with the stretches around the CDR3 drawn from the reference TRBV7-6 and TRBJ2-7 proteins, is GAGVSQSPRYKVTKRGQDVALRCDPISGHVSLYWYRQALGQGPEFLTYFNYEAQQDKSGLPNDRFSAERPEGSISTLTIQRTEQRDSAMYRCASSLALGRGDRVYEQYFGPGTRLTVT.